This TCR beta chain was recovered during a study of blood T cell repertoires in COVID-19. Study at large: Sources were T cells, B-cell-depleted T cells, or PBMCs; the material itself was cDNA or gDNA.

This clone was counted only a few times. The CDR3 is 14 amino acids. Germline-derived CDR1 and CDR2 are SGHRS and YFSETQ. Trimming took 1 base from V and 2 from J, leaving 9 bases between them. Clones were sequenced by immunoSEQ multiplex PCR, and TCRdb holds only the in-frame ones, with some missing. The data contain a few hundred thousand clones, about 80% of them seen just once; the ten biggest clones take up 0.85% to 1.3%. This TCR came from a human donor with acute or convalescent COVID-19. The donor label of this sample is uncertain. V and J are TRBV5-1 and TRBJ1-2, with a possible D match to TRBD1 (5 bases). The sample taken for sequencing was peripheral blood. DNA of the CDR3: TGCGCCAGCAGCTTGCAGACAGAGAACTATGGCTACACCTTC. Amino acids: CASSLQTENYGYTF.